These 21 T cell receptor beta chains came from one sample sequenced in a study of T cell repertoires in cytomegalovirus infection. Their cognate antigens are unknown. TCRdb reprocessed the reads via MiXCR and lists one record per CDR3 protein. Altogether roughly 150,000 distinct CDR3 sequences are present, more than 25% being singletons, with the ten largest covering roughly 47%. The sequences come from CD8+ T cells from cultured PBMCs, collected from culture after CMV antigen stimulation. These receptor sequences come from a human donor in good health (CMV status not recorded). Some clones in this sample may be carry-over from other donors' samples.

V gene TRBV11-2 combines with J gene TRBJ2-6; D call uncertain. The V gene lost 5 bases and the J gene lost 1 base, with 6 bases spanning the gap. There are 14 residues in the CDR3. Germline CDR1 is SGHAT and CDR2 is FQNNGV. The CDR3 region is CASSPVSGANVLTF. The DNA of the CDR3 is TGTGCCAGCAGCCCAGTATCTGGGGCCAACGTCCTGACTTTC.

The gene calls are TRBV11-1 and TRBJ1-1; 7 bases agree with TRBD1. The length of the CDR3 is 15 residues. The germline V gene has CDR1 SGHAT and CDR2 FQDESV (reference sequence). Trimming cost V 5 bases and J 0 bases; bases outside gene matches: 6. CDR3 loop: CASSTITGVNTEAFF. CDR3 nucleotide sequence: TGTGCCAGCAGCACCATAACAGGGGTGAACACTGAAGCTTTCTTT.

This clonotype was detected ten times or more. This chain connects TRBV7-9 to TRBJ2-1; D gene unclear. Germline CDR1 SEHNR, CDR2 FQNEAQ (reference sequence). The CDR3 is made up of 11 amino acids. V shed 3 bases and J shed 8 bases, with 5 bases lying between them. The chain's CDR3 is CASSFAYEQFF. CDR3 sequence (DNA): TGTGCCAGCAGCTTCGCCTATGAGCAGTTCTTC.

V is TRBV12-3 or TRBV12-4 and J is TRBJ2-1; D gene ambiguous. CDR3 length: 12 residues. V was trimmed by 2 bases and J by 7 bases, leaving 6 bases between them. The CDR3 loop reads CASSLNPNEQFF. CDR3 nucleotides: TGTGCCAGCAGTTTAAACCCTAATGAGCAGTTCTTC.

The chain has TRBV6-5 and TRBJ1-2, with D maybe TRBD1 (6 bases). Germline V gives CDR1 MNHEY, CDR2 SVGAGI. The CDR3 is made up of 14 amino acids. Trimming pared 2 bases from V and 6 bases from J, leaving 13 bases between. CDR3 residues: CASSYRAGANGYTF. The CDR3 bases are TGTGCCAGCAGTTACAGAGCAGGGGCGAATGGCTACACCTTC.

This clonotype was seen only a few times. The chain recombines TRBV7-6 with TRBJ2-1; D perhaps matches TRBD1 (5 bases). The V gene lost 1 base and the J gene lost 4 bases, with 5 bases spanning the gap. This CDR3 comprises 13 residues. The V gene's germline CDR1 is SGHVS and CDR2 FNYEAQ. In DNA, the CDR3 is TGTGCCAGCAGCTTAGACAGGTACAATGAGCAGTTCTTC. It translates to CASSLDRYNEQFF.

This clonotype occurred once. The chain carries TRBV12-3 or TRBV12-4 and TRBJ2-7; tentatively, D is TRBD2 (6 bases). V was cut by 2 bases and J by 6 bases, with 20 bases left in between. There are 16 residues in the CDR3. The CDR3 here is CASSLFAGKNHSEQYF. As DNA, the CDR3 is TGTGCCAGCAGTTTATTCGCGGGAAAGAATCATAGCGAGCAGTACTTC.

In DNA, the CDR3 is TGTGCCAGCACCCCCTCAGACTATCTCCTCGGCAATGAGCAGTTCTTC. Protein sequence: CASTPSDYLLGNEQFF. The chain carries TRBV28 and TRBJ2-1, with D possibly TRBD2 on 5 matching bases. The CDR3 covers 16 residues. V was clipped by 7 bases and J by 6 bases, with 22 bases between them. Germline V gives CDR1 MDHEN, CDR2 SYDVKM.

This clonotype was detected many times. This CDR3 reads CASSSNTPLAGGPRIQYF. The CDR3 nucleotides are TGTGCCAGCAGCTCAAACACCCCCCTAGCGGGGGGGCCGCGCATTCAGTACTTC. This rearrangement joins TRBV7-9 to TRBJ2-4; TRBD2 agrees at 12 bases. The CDR3 covers 18 residues. J gave up 9 bases and V 4 bases, and 16 bases lay outside the gene matches. The germline V gene has CDR1 SEHNR and CDR2 FQNEAQ (reference sequence).

This clonotype has more than one count but fewer than ten. This chain uses TRBV6-5 with TRBJ1-5; tentative D call: TRBD1 (5 bases). Germline CDR1 is MNHEY and CDR2 is SVGAGI. V was trimmed by 5 bases and J by 8 bases, leaving 16 bases between them. The CDR3 covers 14 residues. CDR3 amino acids: CASSPGLIVKPQHF. The DNA for the CDR3 is TGTGCCAGCAGTCCGGGACTTATCGTGAAGCCCCAGCATTTT.

There are many counts of this clonotype. This chain links TRBV7-6 with TRBJ2-1; D unclear. V was pared by 11 bases and J by 4 bases, with 18 bases between. The CDR3 runs to 14 residues. Germline V CDR1 and CDR2: SGHVS, FNYEAQ. The CDR3 loop reads CASSPIGRYNEQFF. In DNA, the CDR3 is TGTGCCTCAAGTCCCATTGGCCGATACAATGAGCAGTTCTTC.

The chain recombines TRBV10-3 with TRBJ1-1; possible D gene TRBD1, 6 bases. Germline CDR1 is ENHRY and CDR2 is SYGVKD. Trimming took off 0 bases at V and 3 bases at J, with 17 bases between the two ends. The CDR3 is made up of 17 amino acids. The CDR3: CAISESGGGADHTEAFF. The DNA for the CDR3 is TGTGCCATCAGTGAGTCGGGGGGGGGCGCAGACCACACTGAAGCTTTCTTT.

V and J are TRBV15 and TRBJ1-4; TRBD1 might be the D (5 bases). Deletions cut 1 base from V and 3 bases from J, with 15 bases between. The CDR3 extends over 17 amino acids. Germline values: CDR1 LNHNV, CDR2 YYDKDF (reference sequence). CDR3 bases: TGTGCCACCAGCAGAGGACCGTACCGGGACCCTAATGAAAAACTGTTTTTT. Protein: CATSRGPYRDPNEKLFF.

CDR3 coding DNA: TGTGCCAGCCGGGACGAAACAGATACGCAGTATTTT. Translating gives CASRDETDTQYF. The chain carries TRBV12-3 or TRBV12-4 and TRBJ2-3; D could derive from TRBD1 or TRBD2 (5 bases each). The ends were cut back, 8 bases at V and 3 bases at J, with 9 bases in the middle. The CDR3 length is 12 residues.

This clonotype was counted between two and nine times. The rearrangement uses TRBV12-3 or TRBV12-4 and TRBJ2-4; 8 bases are shared with TRBD1. This CDR3 contains 13 residues. The V and J ends lost 6 bases and 7 bases, in that order; junction bases with no gene match: 5. The CDR3 loop is CASRPTGVNIQYF. CDR3 nucleotides: TGTGCCAGCAGGCCGACAGGGGTGAACATTCAGTACTTC.

In nucleotides, the CDR3 is TGTGCCAGCAGTTTATTTGGGAATGAAGCTTTCTTT. This translates into CASSLFGNEAFF. The rearrangement joins TRBV28 to TRBJ1-1, with D uncertain. Deletions cut 1 base from V and 7 bases from J, with 7 bases between. CDR3 size: 12 residues. Germline CDR1 is MDHEN and CDR2 is SYDVKM.

On this clonotype itself: This may be a read error, as it is one base from a much larger clone. This sequence joins TRBV12-3 or TRBV12-4 and TRBJ2-1; TRBD2 is a possible D gene (5 bases). The CDR3 extends over 15 amino acids. Trimming removed 6 bases at V and 2 bases at J, with 14 bases between. Written as DNA, the CDR3 is TGTGCCAGCAGCATCGCGGGCTGGGCCTACAATGAGCAGTTCTTC. It encodes CASSIAGWAYNEQFF.

This sequence joins TRBV11-1 and TRBJ2-1, with 8 positions matching TRBD1. The V gene's germline CDR1 is SGHAT and CDR2 FQDESV (reference sequence). V gave up 5 bases and J gave up 7 bases; unmatched junction bases: 13. The CDR3 extends over 16 amino acids. The CDR3 DNA follows: TGTGCCAGCAGCCCTCGGGACAGGTTGGGGAAAAATGAGCAGTTCTTC. This encodes CASSPRDRLGKNEQFF.

The gene calls are TRBV2 and TRBJ1-1, with D uncertain. V lost 8 bases, J lost 5 bases, and 15 bases lay in between. The germline V gene has CDR1 SNHLY and CDR2 FYNNEI. The CDR3 is 13 amino acids. CDR3 sequence reads: CASVVSVLTEAFF. DNA of the CDR3: TGTGCCAGCGTGGTGTCGGTATTGACTGAAGCTTTCTTT.

The table lists this clonotype with a few counts. The chain carries TRBV4-1 and TRBJ1-1; D may be TRBD1 (6 bases). V dropped 0 bases and J dropped 0 bases, with 20 bases sitting between them. The germline gives CDR1 MGHRA, CDR2 YSYEKL. The CDR3 extends over 19 amino acids. For the CDR3, the DNA is TGCGCCAGCAGCCAAGATGGCGCGCAGGGGACGGTCGTGAACACTGAAGCTTTCTTT. Residues: CASSQDGAQGTVVNTEAFF.

This rearrangement joins TRBV27 to TRBJ2-1; 12 bases agree with TRBD2. Germline V gene lookup returns CDR1 MNHEY and CDR2 SMNVEV (reference sequence). With 6 bases clipped from V and 9 bases from J, the junction kept 9 bases outside the gene matches. This CDR3 has 15 amino acids. The CDR3 region is CASSPGLAGGLEQFF. The CDR3 nucleotides are TGTGCCAGCAGCCCGGGGCTAGCGGGGGGGCTTGAGCAGTTCTTC.